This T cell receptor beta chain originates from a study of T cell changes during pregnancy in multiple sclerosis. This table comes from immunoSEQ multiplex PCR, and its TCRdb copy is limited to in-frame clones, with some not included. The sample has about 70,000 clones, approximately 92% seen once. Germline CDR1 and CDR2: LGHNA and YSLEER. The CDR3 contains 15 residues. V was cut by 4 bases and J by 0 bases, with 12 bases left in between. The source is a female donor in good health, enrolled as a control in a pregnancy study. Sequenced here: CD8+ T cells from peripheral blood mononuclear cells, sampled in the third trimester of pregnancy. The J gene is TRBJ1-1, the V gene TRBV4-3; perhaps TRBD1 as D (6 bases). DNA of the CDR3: TGCGCCAGCAGCCGGGGACAATTTTTGAACACTGAAGCTTTCTTT. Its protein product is CASSRGQFLNTEAFF.